The clone carrying this T cell receptor beta chain has ten or more counts. What it recognizes is unknown. At one end, the junction sequence differs from germline, possibly due to a read error. Unique molecular identifiers tagged the TCRbeta library. TCRdb called the PCR reads again in MiXCR, with one record for every CDR3 protein. The sample has about 870,000 distinct CDR3 sequences, roughly 16% seen once. The CDR3 is made up of 13 amino acids. From germline, CDR1 is ENHRY and CDR2 SYGVKD. This sample stems from a study of T-cell reconstitution after alpha-beta-depleted transplantation in children. Points from the study as a whole: It was newly produced T cells that mostly accounted for T-cell counts and diversity one year after transplant. Reports say that about two months after transplant, the alpha-beta T cells came out of several hundred graft clones that had expanded. Surviving thymic progenitors and recipient T cells were the source of high TCRbeta diversity at day 60 in some patients.

The chain has TRBV10-3 and TRBJ2-1; no definite D call. This TCR derives from a male patient under 18 who had a stem cell transplant for acute lymphoblastic leukemia, so the T cells may come from the graft donor. The sample was PBMCs, mostly from graft donor cells, taken 360 days after TCRalphabeta/CD19-depleted stem cell transplant. CDR3 sequence (DNA): TGTGCCATCAGTGAGTCGTACAGTCCAAGTATTTCATTC. Its protein is CAISESYSPSISF.